The table lists the clone carrying this T cell receptor (beta chain) with many counts. These data originate in a study of T cells in Graves' hyperthyroidism and ophthalmopathy. Amplification of TCR beta CDR3 regions was performed using RNA transcripts as template. With the HTBI primer set, the TCR CDR3 went through a first round of RT-PCR. TCRdb re-analysed the multiplex PCR reads in MiXCR, keeping a single row per CDR3 protein. The repertoire holds a few hundred thousand distinct CDR3 sequences, with roughly 14% as singletons. Germline CDR1 MDHEN, CDR2 SYDVKM. This CDR3 region has 14 residues. V lost 6 bases to trimming and J lost 3 bases; unmatched junction nucleotides: 8.

Sequenced sample: blood. This chain links TRBV28 with TRBJ2-7; 7 bases fit TRBD1. The TCR comes from a woman aged 25 to 39 with Graves' hyperthyroidism. CDR3 DNA sequence: TGTGCCAGCAGGACAACAGGGGTTTACTACGAGCAGTACTTC. Protein sequence: CASRTTGVYYEQYF.